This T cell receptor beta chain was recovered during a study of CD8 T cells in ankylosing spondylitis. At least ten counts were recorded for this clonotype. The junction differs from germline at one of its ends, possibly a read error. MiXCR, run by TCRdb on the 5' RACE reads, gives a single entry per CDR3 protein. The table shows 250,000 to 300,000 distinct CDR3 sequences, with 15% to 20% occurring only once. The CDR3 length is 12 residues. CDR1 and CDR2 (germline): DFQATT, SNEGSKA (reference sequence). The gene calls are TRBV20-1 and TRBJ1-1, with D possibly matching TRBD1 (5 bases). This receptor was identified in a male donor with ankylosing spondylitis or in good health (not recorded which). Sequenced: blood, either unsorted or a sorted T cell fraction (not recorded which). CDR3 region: CSASEGPRIAHF. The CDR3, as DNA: TGCAGTGCTAGTGAGGGGCCCCGCATTGCCCACTTT.